Listed here is a single TCR beta chain. Method: immunoSEQ multiplex PCR; TCRdb's copy keeps in-frame clones and lacks some. There are roughly 170,000 clones in the sample; about 86% occur only once, and under 5% lies in the top ten. This specimen belongs to a study of control samples from healthy donors and cancer patients. Sample: blood. This clonotype was obtained from a woman aged 30 to 39 in good health.

The CDR3 bases are TGCGCCAGCAGCTTGGGAGGGGACGAGCAGTACTTC. It specifies CASSLGGDEQYF. The J gene is TRBJ2-7, the V gene TRBV5-1; D may match TRBD1 or TRBD2 (5 bases each). The CDR3 runs 12 residues. V was shortened by 0 bases and J by 5 bases, with 6 bases between the two germline ends. Germline CDR1 and CDR2: SGHRS and YFSETQ.